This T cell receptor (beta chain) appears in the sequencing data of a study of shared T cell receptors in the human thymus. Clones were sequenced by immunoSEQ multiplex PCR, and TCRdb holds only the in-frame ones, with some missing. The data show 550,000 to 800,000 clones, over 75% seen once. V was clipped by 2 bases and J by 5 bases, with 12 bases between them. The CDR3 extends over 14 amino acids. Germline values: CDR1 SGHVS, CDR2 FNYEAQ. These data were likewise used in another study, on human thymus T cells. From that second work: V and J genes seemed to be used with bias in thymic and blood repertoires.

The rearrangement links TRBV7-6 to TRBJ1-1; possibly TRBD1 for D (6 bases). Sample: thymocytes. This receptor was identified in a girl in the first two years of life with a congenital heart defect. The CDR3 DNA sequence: TGTGCCAGCAGCTTAAGGCACAGGGCTACTGAAGCTTTCTTT. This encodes CASSLRHRATEAFF.